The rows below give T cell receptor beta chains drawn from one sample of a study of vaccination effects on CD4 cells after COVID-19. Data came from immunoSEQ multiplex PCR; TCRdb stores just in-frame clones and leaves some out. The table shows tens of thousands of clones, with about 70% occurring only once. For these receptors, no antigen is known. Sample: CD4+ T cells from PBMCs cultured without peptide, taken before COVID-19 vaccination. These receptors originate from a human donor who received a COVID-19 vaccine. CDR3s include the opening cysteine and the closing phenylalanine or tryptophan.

cdr3_aa: CASSLYSSVRTSISYEQYF
v_call: TRBV27
j_call: TRBJ2-7

cdr3_aa: CSLYDGNTIYF
v_call: TRBV20-1
j_call: TRBJ1-3

cdr3_aa: CSVTPGTIAYEQYF
v_call: TRBV29-1
j_call: TRBJ2-7

cdr3_aa: CASSPFGGPRNTEAFF
v_call: TRBV6-6
j_call: TRBJ1-1

cdr3_aa: CATATRGAQETQYF
v_call: TRBV10-3
j_call: TRBJ2-5

cdr3_aa: CASSVDSSSYNSPLHF
v_call: TRBV7-6
j_call: TRBJ1-6

cdr3_aa: CASSEFGRYEQYF
v_call: TRBV25-1
j_call: TRBJ2-7

cdr3_aa: CASSLSTGLASLTDTQYF
v_call: TRBV5-1
j_call: TRBJ2-3

cdr3_aa: CASRGTSGNTGELFF
v_call: TRBV2
j_call: TRBJ2-2

cdr3_aa: CASTGGPGQPQHF
v_call: TRBV3-1/TRBV3-2
j_call: TRBJ1-5

cdr3_aa: CASSPGTGGNQPQHF
v_call: TRBV28
j_call: TRBJ1-5

cdr3_aa: CASSDPRGKVNTGELFF
v_call: TRBV6-1
j_call: TRBJ2-2

cdr3_aa: CASSPPVDRDTQYF
v_call: TRBV7-2
j_call: TRBJ2-3

cdr3_aa: CASSLVTANTGELFF
v_call: TRBV7-8
j_call: TRBJ2-2

cdr3_aa: CASSIGGAKNIQYF
v_call: TRBV19
j_call: TRBJ2-4

cdr3_aa: CASSRPGGRPYNTDTQYF
v_call: TRBV19
j_call: TRBJ2-3

cdr3_aa: CASSPGDRGGNSPLHF
v_call: TRBV18
j_call: TRBJ1-6

cdr3_aa: CASSVGSAGAYNEQFF
v_call: TRBV9
j_call: TRBJ2-1

cdr3_aa: CASSKGDAGYGYTF
v_call: TRBV18
j_call: TRBJ1-2

cdr3_aa: CASSLEPGQGDEKLFF
v_call: TRBV7-8
j_call: TRBJ1-4

cdr3_aa: CASKTGTPPEQYF
v_call: TRBV27
j_call: TRBJ2-7

cdr3_aa: CASSLSKGAPYGYTF
v_call: TRBV27
j_call: TRBJ1-2

cdr3_aa: CASSFTGGGETQYF
v_call: TRBV7-9
j_call: TRBJ2-5

cdr3_aa: CASSSLPGQGNTGELFF
v_call: TRBV25-1
j_call: TRBJ2-2